The TCR beta chain described here comes from a study of cytomegalovirus exposure and HLA in healthy donors (dated by TCRdb to between 2016 and 2019). Study-level background: An earlier analysis of approximately 640 of the donors reported 250 to 300 Gb of sequence data and around 110 million unique TCR beta sequences from about 179 million T cells. Roughly 320 gigabases of sequencing data and around 88 million unique TCR sequences made up an early release that covered around 640 HLA-typed donors. Of the roughly 400 genotyped donors, 81% were placed in the genetic ancestry cluster associated with self-reported Caucasian donors. The study aimed to test whether signatures of past pathogen exposure could be identified by cataloging public T cell receptors. The study used immunosequencing to profile the T cell repertoires of some 600 subjects and linked those repertoires to cytomegalovirus serostatus. Besides the first cohort of around 700 subjects, a separate validation cohort made up of over 100 different subjects was used. To predict cytomegalovirus infection status, the study brought together high-throughput TCR immunosequencing, statistical association of individual TCRs with disease status, and machine learning. A later analysis re-examined previously published TCR beta repertoires from 610 or so donors and added high-resolution HLA genotyping to investigate patterns of TCR occurrence. In the later analysis, no new phenotypic data were used to find candidate immune exposures; instead, reliance was placed on TCR beta sequences and their occurrence across donors. An earlier analysis of some 500 of the donors used high-throughput TCR beta sequencing to judge whether each TCR beta V gene segment behaved as functional or pseudogenic. Donor age, sex, ethnicity and CMV serostatus were collected together with the repertoire data. In a later genetic analysis, genome-wide SNP genotypes for about 65% of the roughly 700 donors were used, and that subset was treated as a discovery cohort. All discovery cohort repertoires had been generated using a single sequencing platform. HLA typing included class I and class II loci at four-digit resolution. The number of donors typed differed by locus, with 629-630 for A, B, C, DRB1 and DQB1, around 520 for DQA1, some 570 for DPA1, and 472 for DPB1. Several DR-DQ haplotypes were treated as single units for association and clustering because of strong linkage in the cohort. On average, 235,054 unique TCR beta nucleotide sequences were sequenced per donor among fewer than 500 genotyped donors of the cohort, with roughly 20% of those sequences being non-productive.

The cohort comprised hundreds of healthy bone marrow donors. Cohort members were all nominally healthy when sampled, although unrecorded immune exposures were likely present. The donor was CMV seronegative and belonged to the group of 350 to 400 seronegative cohort members. Every donor gave a peripheral blood sample, and the peripheral blood mononuclear cells from that sample were used for TCR beta sequencing. Genomic DNA extraction from the blood cell samples was performed with the Qiagen DNeasy Blood Extraction Kit. Relative to germline, V is 2 bases shorter and J is 13 bases shorter, with 14 bases between their ends. The CDR3 goes from the cysteine to the phenylalanine over 11 residues. Just the 33-base CDR3 DNA is kept, in frame starting at base 1. From a lookup of the germline V gene, CDR1 and CDR2 are SQVTM and ANQGSEA. Paper-wide results and their limitations: Because HLA typing was missing for some donors at each locus, association tests included only the typed subset. The presence/absence analyses assumed that sequencing depth was roughly uniform across donors, and that assumption may not be true. This cohort had only TCR beta chains sequenced, and the lack of alpha or paired-chain data limited which features could be detected. According to a later analysis, most CMV-associated TCR beta chains appeared to be HLA-restricted, and the HLA associations seemed to be driven largely by CMV exposure. In vitro tests confirmed that a few of the cytomegalovirus-associated TCR beta chains recognize cytomegalovirus antigens. A further reported finding was that TCR beta sequences accurately predicted the HLA-A and HLA-B alleles for most subjects in the first cohort. In a later analysis, some 17,000 TCR beta sequences were associated with specific HLA alleles at a false discovery rate of 0.05. Compared with the roughly 600-donor mean, donors in an Asian-associated ancestry cluster had fewer N-insertions in productive TCRs, according to a later genetic analysis. In both the original and validation cohorts, the classifier was reported to diagnose cytomegalovirus status with high specificity and sensitivity. In a later analysis, the rate of TCR association differed among HLA loci, with DRB1 alleles having the most associated TCRs and HLA-C alleles having the fewest. A later genetic analysis associated a missense DCLRE1C variant with V-gene and J-gene trimming of TCR beta chains, and an independent cohort replicated the association. Because the 87-base-pair reads could not distinguish some IMGT-functional V segments, including TRBV6-2 and TRBV6-3, those segments were excluded. According to a later analysis, parvovirus B19, influenza, CMV and Epstein-Barr virus appeared linked to several top co-occurrence clusters. The only immune exposure information available for the cohort was CMV serostatus. The authors suggested that the approach could potentially be extended to other disease states and immunological phenotypes. The study listed 150 to 200 TCR beta chains as associated with cytomegalovirus. Correlated functional status among segregating V segments might reflect linkage disequilibrium, but an unknown experimental factor could not be ruled out. An earlier analysis of approximately 570 of the donors showed that most TCR beta V segments appeared in productive rearrangements either about 87% or about 30% of the time, which broadly matched IMGT annotations. Strong co-occurrence of HLA alleles, especially DR and DQ, made assigning TCR associations to individual alleles difficult. While some public TCRs were present in many individuals, most TCR sequences turned up only very rarely across donors. Because counts were too low, about 18 rarely observed V segments, including chromosome 9 orphons, were excluded from the earlier analysis of around 590 of the donors. A later analysis found that HLA-associated TCR beta chains were more clonally expanded and had lower generation probabilities than equally common non-associated chains. The sequencing pipeline was judged likely to have produced a cluster of highly shared sequence variants as a technical artifact.

Receptors were amplified or captured by the immunoSEQ multiplex PCR assay. For the multiplex PCR, a mixture combining 60 forward primers for TCR Vbeta segments and 13 reverse primers for TCR Jbeta segments was used. The CDR3 region of rearranged TCR beta genes was amplified from genomic DNA by a multiplex PCR assay. Amplified TCR beta libraries were sequenced as 87-base-pair reads on the Illumina HiSeq System. In the paper's pipeline: In a later analysis, 70 million to 95 million unique TCR beta chains were counted across the 650 to 700 repertoires, and approximately 9.9 million of these chains were shared by at least two donors. To remove PCR and sequencing errors, raw reads were error-corrected and collapsed into unique sequences using a nearest-neighbor algorithm that merged closely related sequences. Alignment of CDR3 sequences to IMGT reference sequences was used to assign V, D and J gene segments. Each retained sequence needed at least a six-nucleotide match to both a V gene segment and a J gene segment. A rearrangement counted as productive if the CDR3 had no stop codons and remained in frame with V and J, and every other rearrangement counted as non-productive. Following IMGT convention, CDR3 was defined as the stretch from the second conserved V-encoded cysteine to the conserved J-encoded phenylalanine. The earlier analysis of 550 to 650 of the donors excluded any sequence lacking an unambiguous match to a single V gene segment. In an earlier analysis of 587 of the donors, V segments were called functional above 56.7% productive rearrangements and were called segregating when the between-donor standard deviation exceeded 5%. To diagnose cytomegalovirus status from the catalog of TCR beta chain sequences, a statistical classification framework was built. A later analysis assigned V and J genes by comparing TCR nucleotide sequences with IMGT/GENE-DB human TR gene sequences. The TCRdist pipeline was used in a later analysis to assign CDR3 sequences and most-parsimonious VDJ recombination scenarios. A later analysis defined each TCR beta chain by its CDR3 amino acid sequence plus V-gene family, and excluded reads lacking a unique V-gene family. To address suspected cross-contamination and a sequencing artifact, a later analysis removed roughly 640 highly shared, low-generation-probability nucleotide sequences. A later analysis calculated a clonal expansion index for each public chain from normalized within-repertoire ranks of inferred template counts. In a later analysis, generation probabilities were computed using a VDJ recombination model fitted to out-of-frame rearrangements, and the results were checked against IGoR. In a later analysis, TCR-TCR, TCR-HLA and TCR-CMV co-occurrence was scored with hypergeometric tests, and a repertoire-size bias correction was applied to TCR pairs. In a later analysis, false discovery rates were estimated by permuting HLA or CMV assignments 20 times. A later analysis grouped co-occurring TCRs with DBSCAN, adding TCRdist sequence similarity when clustering within HLA-allele-positive subsets. For co-occurrence clustering, repertoires with fewer than 30,000 or more than 120,000 public chains were excluded, along with four or five repertoires with anomalous nucleotide sharing. TCRdb stores this immuneACCESS table with in-frame sequences only. Part of the clones is absent; in the studies checked, under half of the shortfall reflects unresolved V genes, and no reason is known for the rest. That table supplies the V and J calls and clone size; D and trimming were determined from the DNA. A total of about 140,000 clones appear in this sample, more than 60% of them only once. Of the sample, less than 2% is held by the ten largest clones.

Of note for this clone: Its antigen remains unidentified. No base-level quality is on record; no much larger clone is a single base apart.

The sequence came from a male donor in good health and CMV-seronegative. Material: PBMCs. The rearranged chain carries TRBV29-1 and TRBJ1-1, with TRBD1 as a weak D call on 5 bases. The DNA sequence is as follows: TGCAGCGTTGAAAAGGGTCAGGGAAGTTTCTTT. Translated, this gives CSVEKGQGSFF.